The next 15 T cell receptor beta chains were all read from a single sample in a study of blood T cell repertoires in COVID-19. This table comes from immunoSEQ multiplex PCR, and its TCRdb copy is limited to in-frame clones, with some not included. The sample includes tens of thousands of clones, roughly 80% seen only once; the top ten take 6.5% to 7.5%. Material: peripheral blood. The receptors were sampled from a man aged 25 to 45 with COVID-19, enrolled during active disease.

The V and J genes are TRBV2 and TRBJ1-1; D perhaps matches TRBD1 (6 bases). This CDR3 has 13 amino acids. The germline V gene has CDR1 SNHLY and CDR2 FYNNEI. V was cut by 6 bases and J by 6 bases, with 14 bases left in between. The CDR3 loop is CASSRGHSAEAFF. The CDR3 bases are TGTGCCAGCAGCCGGGGACATTCCGCTGAAGCTTTCTTT.

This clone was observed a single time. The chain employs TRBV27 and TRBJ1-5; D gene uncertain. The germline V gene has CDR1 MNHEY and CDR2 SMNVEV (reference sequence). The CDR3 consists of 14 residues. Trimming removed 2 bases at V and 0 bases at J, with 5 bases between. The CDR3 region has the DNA TGTGCCAGCAGTTTAGCGGTTAGCAATCAGCCCCAGCATTTT. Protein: CASSLAVSNQPQHF.

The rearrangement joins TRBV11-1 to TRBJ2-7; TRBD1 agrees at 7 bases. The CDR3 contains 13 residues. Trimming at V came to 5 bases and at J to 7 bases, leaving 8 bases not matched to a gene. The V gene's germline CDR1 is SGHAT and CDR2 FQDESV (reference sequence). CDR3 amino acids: CASSLGGLGEQYF. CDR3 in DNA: TGTGCCAGCAGCCTAGGGGGCTTGGGGGAGCAGTACTTC.

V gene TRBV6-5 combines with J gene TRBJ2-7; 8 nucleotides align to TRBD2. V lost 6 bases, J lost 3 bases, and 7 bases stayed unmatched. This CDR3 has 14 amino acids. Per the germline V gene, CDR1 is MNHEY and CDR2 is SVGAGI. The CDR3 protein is CASSRGGRGYEQYF. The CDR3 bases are TGTGCCAGCAGCCGGGGGGGTAGAGGCTACGAGCAGTACTTC.

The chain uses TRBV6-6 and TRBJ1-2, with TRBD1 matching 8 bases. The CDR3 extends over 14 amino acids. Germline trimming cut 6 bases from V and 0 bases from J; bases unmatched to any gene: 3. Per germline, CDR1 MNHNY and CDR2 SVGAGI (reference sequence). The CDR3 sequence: CASSRGLTNYGYTF. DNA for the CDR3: TGTGCCAGCAGCAGGGGGCTAACTAACTATGGCTACACCTTC.

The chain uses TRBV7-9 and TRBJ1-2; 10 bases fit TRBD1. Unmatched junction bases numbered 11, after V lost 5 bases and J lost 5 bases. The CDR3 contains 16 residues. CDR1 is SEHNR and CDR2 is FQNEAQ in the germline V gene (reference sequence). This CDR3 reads CASSARAGTGVYGYTF. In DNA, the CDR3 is TGTGCCAGCAGCGCCCGGGCGGGGACAGGGGTTTATGGCTACACCTTC.

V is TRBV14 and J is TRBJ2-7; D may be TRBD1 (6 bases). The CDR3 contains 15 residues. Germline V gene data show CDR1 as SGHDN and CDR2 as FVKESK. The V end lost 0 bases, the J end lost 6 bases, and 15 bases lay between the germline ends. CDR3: CASSQDRYRAREQYF. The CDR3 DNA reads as TGTGCCAGCAGCCAAGATCGGTACAGGGCACGCGAGCAGTACTTC.

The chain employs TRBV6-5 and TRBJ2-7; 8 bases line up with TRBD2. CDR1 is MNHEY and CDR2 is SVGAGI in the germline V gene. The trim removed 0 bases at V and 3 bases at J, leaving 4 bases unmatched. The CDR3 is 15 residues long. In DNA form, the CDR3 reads TGTGCCAGCAGTTACTCAACTAGCGGTCTCTACGAGCAGTACTTC. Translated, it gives CASSYSTSGLYEQYF.

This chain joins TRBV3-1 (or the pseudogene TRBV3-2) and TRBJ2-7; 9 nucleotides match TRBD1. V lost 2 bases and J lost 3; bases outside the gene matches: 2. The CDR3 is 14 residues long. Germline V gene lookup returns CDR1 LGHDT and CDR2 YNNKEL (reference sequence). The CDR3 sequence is CASSQRDRVYEQYF. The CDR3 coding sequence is TGTGCCAGCAGCCAACGGGACAGGGTCTACGAGCAGTACTTC.

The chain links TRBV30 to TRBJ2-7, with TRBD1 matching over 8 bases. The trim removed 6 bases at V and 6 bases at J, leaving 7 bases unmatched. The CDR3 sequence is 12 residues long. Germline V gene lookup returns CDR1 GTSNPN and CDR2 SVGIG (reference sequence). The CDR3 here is CACRTGTGEQYF. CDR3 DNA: TGTGCCTGCCGGACAGGGACGGGCGAGCAGTACTTC.

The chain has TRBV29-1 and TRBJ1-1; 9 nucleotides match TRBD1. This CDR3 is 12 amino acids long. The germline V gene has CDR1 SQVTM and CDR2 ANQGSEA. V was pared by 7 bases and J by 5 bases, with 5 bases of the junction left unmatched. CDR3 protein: CSGGQGKTEAFF. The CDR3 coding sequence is TGCAGCGGTGGACAGGGGAAGACTGAAGCTTTCTTT.

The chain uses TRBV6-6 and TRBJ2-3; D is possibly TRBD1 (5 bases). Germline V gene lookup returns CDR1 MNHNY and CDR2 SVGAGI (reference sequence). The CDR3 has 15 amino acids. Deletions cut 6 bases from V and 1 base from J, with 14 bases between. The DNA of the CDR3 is TGTGCCAGCAGCTACGGACAACCAGGCACAGATACGCAGTATTTT. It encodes CASSYGQPGTDTQYF.

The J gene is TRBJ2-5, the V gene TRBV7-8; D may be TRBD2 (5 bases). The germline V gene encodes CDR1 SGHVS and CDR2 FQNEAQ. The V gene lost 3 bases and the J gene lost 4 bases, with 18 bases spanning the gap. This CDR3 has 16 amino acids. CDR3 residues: CASSFVGENLRETQYF. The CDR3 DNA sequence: TGTGCCAGCAGCTTTGTCGGGGAAAACTTAAGAGAGACCCAGTACTTC.

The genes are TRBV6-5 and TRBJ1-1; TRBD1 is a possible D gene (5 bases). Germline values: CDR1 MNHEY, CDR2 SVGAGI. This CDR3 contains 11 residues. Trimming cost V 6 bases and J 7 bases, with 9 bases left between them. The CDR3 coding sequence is TGTGCCAGCAGCCAGGGATTTGAAGCTTTCTTT. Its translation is CASSQGFEAFF.

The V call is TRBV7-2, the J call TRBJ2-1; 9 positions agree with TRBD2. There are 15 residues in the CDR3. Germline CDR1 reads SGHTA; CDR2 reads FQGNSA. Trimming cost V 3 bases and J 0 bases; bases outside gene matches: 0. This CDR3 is CASSFSGSSYNEQFF. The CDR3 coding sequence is TGTGCCAGCAGCTTTAGCGGGAGCTCCTACAATGAGCAGTTCTTC.